The 21 T cell receptor beta chains below all came from one sample that was sequenced in a study of cytomegalovirus exposure and HLA in healthy donors. 60 Vbeta and 13 Jbeta primers were used in PCR. Data came from immunoSEQ multiplex PCR; TCRdb stores just in-frame clones and leaves some out. Of about 190,000 clones in the sample, 75% to 85% are singletons; the top ten hold about 0.63%. The sample comprised PBMCs. The receptors shown here come from a boy aged 5-17 years in good health and CMV-seronegative.

This clone was counted a few times. As DNA, the CDR3 is TGTGCCAGCATACCGGCACAGGGGGCGGATGGCTACACCTTC. This sequence encodes CASIPAQGADGYTF. This rearrangement joins TRBV27 to TRBJ1-2, with TRBD1 matching 9 bases. Germline loops: CDR1 MNHEY, CDR2 SMNVEV (reference sequence). The CDR3 sequence is 14 residues long. J lost 6 bases, V lost 7 bases, and 9 bases had no gene match.

The genes are TRBV15 and TRBJ1-5; 9 bases match TRBD1. V trimming: 1 base; J trimming: 5 bases; junction bases outside the gene matches: 9. CDR3 length: 17 amino acids. Germline CDR1 and CDR2: LNHNV and YYDKDF (reference sequence). CDR3 amino acids: CATSRGTRDRDHQPQHF. CDR3 nucleotides: TGTGCCACCAGCAGAGGGACCCGGGACAGGGATCATCAGCCCCAGCATTTT.

This rearrangement joins TRBV2 to TRBJ1-5; 9 bases fit TRBD1. There are 16 residues in the CDR3. The J segment lost 6 bases and the V segment lost 7 bases, leaving 13 bases of the junction unmatched. CDR1 and CDR2 from the germline V gene are SNHLY and FYNNEI. The CDR3 DNA sequence: TGTGCCAGCAACGCCGACAGGGGGGCGATAACTCAGCCCCAGCATTTT. It translates to CASNADRGAITQPQHF.

This clone has only one observation. The V call is TRBV7-3, the J call TRBJ1-5; D is perhaps TRBD1 (6 bases). The CDR3 consists of 12 residues. Germline loops: CDR1 SGHTA, CDR2 FQGTGA. V shed 4 bases and J shed 8 bases, with 9 bases lying between them. This CDR3 reads CASSSPGEPQHF. DNA of the CDR3: TGTGCCAGCAGCTCGCCAGGGGAGCCCCAGCATTTT.

The chain carries TRBV18 and TRBJ1-1; 10 nucleotides match TRBD1. Germline CDR1 and CDR2: KGHSH and LQKENI. The V gene end was trimmed by 0 bases and the J gene end by 4 bases; junction bases not matched to a gene: 2. The CDR3 runs to 15 residues. The CDR3 DNA reads TGTGCCAGCTCACCACCGGGGACAGGGGCCACTGAAGCTTTCTTT. The encoded protein is CASSPPGTGATEAFF.

There are a few counts of this clone. Other DNA sequences of this sample code for an identical CDR3. This chain connects TRBV7-2 to TRBJ1-2; the D is unclear. The germline V and J ends were trimmed by 1 base and 4 bases, with 4 bases remaining between them. Germline CDR1 is SGHTA and CDR2 is FQGNSA. The CDR3 spans 12 residues. The CDR3 DNA follows: TGTGCCAGCAGCTTAGGGGCCTATGGCTACACCTTC. The encoded protein is CASSLGAYGYTF.

The V gene is TRBV25-1, the J gene TRBJ2-7; D uncertain. This CDR3 has 13 amino acids. V was pared by 4 bases and J by 0 bases, with 7 bases between. CDR1 MGHDK and CDR2 SYGVNS come from the germline V gene. The DNA for the CDR3 is TGTGCCAGCAGTGCCCCCTACTCCTACGAGCAGTACTTC. It translates to CASSAPYSYEQYF.

The chain uses TRBV7-2 and TRBJ2-1, with 12 positions matching TRBD2. V was clipped by 5 bases and J by 5 bases; unmatched bases: 10. The CDR3 is made up of 17 amino acids. Per the germline V gene, CDR1 is SGHTA and CDR2 is FQGNSA. The chain's CDR3 is CASSPRTSGISNNEQFF. CDR3 bases: TGTGCCAGCAGCCCTAGGACTAGCGGGATATCTAACAATGAGCAGTTCTTC.

V is TRBV9 and J is TRBJ2-5; TRBD2 agrees at 10 bases. The ends lost 1 base at V and 2 bases at J; junction bases unmatched: 8. The CDR3 totals 17 residues. Germline V gene data show CDR1 as SGDLS and CDR2 as YYNGEE. CDR3 in amino acids: CASSVSASGRDQETQYF. CDR3 in DNA: TGTGCCAGCAGCGTATCCGCTAGCGGGAGAGATCAAGAGACCCAGTACTTC. Filled out from reference TRBV9 and TRBJ2-5, the complete variable domain reads DSGVTQTPKHLITATGQRVTLRCSPRSGDLSVYWYQQSLDQGLQFLIQYYNGEERAKGNILERFSAQQFPDLHSELNLSSLELGDSALYFCASSVSASGRDQETQYFGPGTRLLVL.

The gene calls are TRBV5-8 and TRBJ1-1; 8 positions match TRBD1. Germline V gives CDR1 SGHTS, CDR2 YDEGEE. The CDR3 has 14 residues. The junction had 7 bases not matched to a gene; V was cut back by 4 bases and J by 5 bases. CDR3 residues: CASSTDREVTEAFF. As DNA, the CDR3 is TGTGCCAGCAGCACGGACAGGGAGGTAACTGAAGCTTTCTTT.

The chain recombines TRBV7-2 with TRBJ1-5; D possibly corresponds to TRBD1 (6 bases). The germline V gene encodes CDR1 SGHTA and CDR2 FQGNSA. This CDR3 has 17 amino acids. The germline V and J ends were trimmed by 4 bases and 1 base, with 17 bases remaining between them. Here the CDR3 reads CASSSQGRIGSNQPQHF. CDR3 nucleotides: TGTGCCAGCAGCTCCCAGGGGAGAATCGGAAGCAATCAGCCCCAGCATTTT. Supplemented by reference TRBV7-2 and TRBJ1-5, the full variable domain reads GAGVSQSPSNKVTEKGKDVELRCDPISGHTALYWYRQSLGQGLEFLIYFQGNSAPDKSGLPSDRFSAERTGGSVSTLTIQRTQQEDSAVYLCASSSQGRIGSNQPQHFGDGTRLSIL.

Only a few counts were recorded for this clone. The V and J genes are TRBV6-4 and TRBJ1-2, with 9 bases fitting TRBD1. V was pared by 4 bases and J by 3 bases, with 6 bases of the junction left unmatched. Germline V gives CDR1 MRHNA, CDR2 SNTAGT. The CDR3 extends over 15 amino acids. CDR3 amino acids: CASSGPRDRDYGYTF. The DNA for the CDR3 is TGTGCCAGCAGTGGCCCCCGGGACAGGGACTATGGCTACACCTTC.

CDR3 in DNA: TGTGCCAGCAGCCTGAGTAGCGGGGGGCACACAGATACGCAGTATTTT. Translating it yields CASSLSSGGHTDTQYF. The chain is built from TRBV7-3 and TRBJ2-3; TRBD2 matches 10 bases. Losses at the gene ends were 5 bases for V and 2 bases for J; bases not matched to a gene: 7. Germline CDR1 SGHTA, CDR2 FQGTGA. The CDR3 runs to 16 residues.

Written as DNA, the CDR3 is TGTGCCACCAGCAGAGCCCACCGGACAGCCTACGAGCAGTACTTC. Its protein is CATSRAHRTAYEQYF. The chain combines TRBV15 with TRBJ2-7, with D tentatively TRBD1 (6 bases). The CDR3 spans 15 residues. Deletions cut 1 base from V and 2 bases from J, with 12 bases between. In germline, CDR1 is LNHNV, CDR2 YYDKDF (reference sequence).

V is TRBV9 and J is TRBJ2-5, with D perhaps TRBD2 (5 bases). The end of the DNA fits TRBJ2-7 better, so the J call may be wrong. CDR3 size: 13 residues. CDR1 is SGDLS and CDR2 is YYNGEE in the germline V gene. CDR3 sequence reads: CASSVAWGAEQYF. The CDR3 DNA reads as TGTGCCAGCAGCGTAGCCTGGGGAGCCGAGCAGTACTTC.

The rearrangement joins TRBV7-8 to TRBJ2-2; no definite D call. Trimming removed 5 bases from V and 5 bases from J, with 3 bases in between. CDR1 and CDR2 from the germline V gene are SGHVS and FQNEAQ. This CDR3 comprises 11 residues. This CDR3 reads CASSHTGELFF. The CDR3 region has the DNA TGTGCCAGCAGCCATACCGGGGAGCTGTTTTTT.

V and J are TRBV6-5 and TRBJ2-1; 8 bases align to TRBD2. From germline, CDR1 is MNHEY and CDR2 SVGAGI. This CDR3 has 16 amino acids. Germline trimming cut 0 bases from V and 7 bases from J; bases unmatched to any gene: 8. The CDR3 DNA reads as TGTGCCAGCAGTTACTCGGGACTAGGCCTAAGGAATGAGCAGTTCTTC. Translating it yields CASSYSGLGLRNEQFF.

This chain connects TRBV19 to TRBJ2-7, with a weak D call TRBD1 (7 bases). CDR1 is LNHDA, CDR2 SQIVND, per germline (reference sequence). This CDR3 is built from 14 residues. V was trimmed by 6 bases and J by 6 bases, leaving 18 bases between them. CDR3 protein: CASSREYRGSEQYF. DNA of the CDR3: TGTGCCAGTAGCCGGGAGTACAGGGGCTCCGAGCAGTACTTC.

With regard to this clone: Relative to the germline gene, one junction end is altered; a read error may explain this. This chain links TRBV19 with TRBJ1-2; D ambiguous. The CDR3 runs 12 residues. CDR1 LNHDA and CDR2 SQIVND come from the germline V gene (reference sequence). CDR3 DNA: TGTGCCAGTAGTAGCTTAGACTATGGCTGCACCTTC. Its protein is CASSSLDYGCTF.

The chain employs TRBV19 and TRBJ2-1; 8 bases fit TRBD2. The junction had 6 bases not matched to a gene; V was cut back by 3 bases and J by 5 bases. The germline V gene encodes CDR1 LNHDA and CDR2 SQIVND (reference sequence). This CDR3 comprises 15 residues. CDR3 nucleotide sequence: TGTGCCAGTAGTATTCGGCTAGCGGGTAACAATGAGCAGTTCTTC. Encoded protein: CASSIRLAGNNEQFF.

This chain joins TRBV29-1 and TRBJ1-1, with 9 bases identical to TRBD1. The CDR3 covers 12 residues. J gave up 3 bases and V 4 bases, and 0 bases lay outside the gene matches. CDR1 is SQVTM and CDR2 is ANQGSEA in the germline V gene. CDR3 sequence: CSVGQGDTEAFF. In DNA, the CDR3 is TGCAGCGTTGGACAGGGGGACACTGAAGCTTTCTTT.